This T cell receptor beta chain was documented in a study of OX40 agonist ivuxolimab in advanced cancers. Study conclusions and caveats: The authors did not determine the antigen specificity of the expanded peripheral T cells.

Blood specimens came from baseline, cycle 4 day 1, and cycle 7 day 1. V gave up 0 bases and J gave up 6 bases, with 6 bases separating them. Germline V gene data show CDR1 as LGHNA and CDR2 as YSLEER. The CDR3 loop spans 13 amino acids. In the case of this clone: Its antigen is undetermined.

Measured with immunoSEQ multiplex PCR; TCRdb has only the in-frame clones, and not every one. Among 65,000 to 80,000 clones listed, 70% to 90% were seen once. Sequenced material: CD4+ or CD8+ T cells sorted from blood, taken in a trial of the OX40 agonist ivuxolimab. V gene TRBV4-3 combines with J gene TRBJ1-5; D is undetermined. This sequence was found in an adult with an advanced solid tumor such as melanoma, head and neck, liver or kidney cancer. Written as DNA, the CDR3 is TGCGCCAGCAGCCAAGATCCAGGTCAGCCCCAGCATTTT. Its protein is CASSQDPGQPQHF.